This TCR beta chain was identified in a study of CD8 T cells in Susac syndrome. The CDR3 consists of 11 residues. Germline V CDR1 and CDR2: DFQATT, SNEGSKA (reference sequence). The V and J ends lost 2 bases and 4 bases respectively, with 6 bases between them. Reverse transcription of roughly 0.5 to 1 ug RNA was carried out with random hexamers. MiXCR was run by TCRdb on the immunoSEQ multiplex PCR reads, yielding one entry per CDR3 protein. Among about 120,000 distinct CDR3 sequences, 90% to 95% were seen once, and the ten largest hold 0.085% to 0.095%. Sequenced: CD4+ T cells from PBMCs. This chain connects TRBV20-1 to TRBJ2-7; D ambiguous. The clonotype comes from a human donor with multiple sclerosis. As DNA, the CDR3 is TGCAGTGCTAGAAGCAGGTACGAGCAGTACTTC. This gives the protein CSARSRYEQYF.